Listed below are T cell receptor beta chains from one sample, sequenced in a study of cytomegalovirus exposure and HLA in healthy donors. The method was immunoSEQ multiplex PCR; TCRdb's version includes in-frame clones alone and lacks a portion of them. The table shows fewer than 200,000 clones, with over 80% occurring only once. The sample comprised PBMCs. The receptors were sampled from a woman between 50 and 59 years old in good health and CMV-seropositive. CDR3s leave out the opening cysteine and the closing phenylalanine or tryptophan. Each record gives: V gene, J gene, clone size, CDR3 protein. Expanded clones get a size class; other rows say once, few or many, or leave the size out.

TRBV11-3	TRBJ2-1	NA	ASSRFSSGGNEQF
TRBV7-9	TRBJ1-1	once	ASSSRQGVSTEAF
TRBV4-2	TRBJ2-3	NA	ASSQGLTGFTDTQY
TRBV10-3	TRBJ2-1	NA	AISVDYYNEQF
TRBV2	TRBJ2-5	NA	ASSVTRGETQY
TRBV6-6	TRBJ2-2	NA	ASVLQGGQATGELF
TRBV29-1	TRBJ1-1	NA	SVATGGDTEAF
TRBV7-9	TRBJ2-3	once	ASSRLAGLTDTQY
TRBV4-2	TRBJ2-5	NA	ASSQERGTSGDQETQY
TRBV19	TRBJ2-1	NA	ASSTTGAGEQF
TRBV4-1	TRBJ1-3	NA	ASSQQNSGNTIY
TRBV7-3	TRBJ2-2	once	ASKAGTNTGELF
TRBV7-2	TRBJ1-2	once	ASSFGQESNYGYT
TRBV6-6	TRBJ2-3	NA	ASSYSPGAGDTQY
TRBV4-1	TRBJ2-7	few	ASSPPTRTGTYEQY
TRBV19	TRBJ2-3	NA	ASKGRPQSGDTQY
TRBV19	TRBJ1-1	NA	ASSMGVVKGTEAF
TRBV15	TRBJ1-5	NA	ATSTLGGLSNQPQH
TRBV7-9	TRBJ2-3	NA	ASSPRTEDTQY
TRBV7-2	TRBJ1-4	NA	ASSLITGGGEKLF
TRBV7-9	TRBJ1-2	NA	ASSLQGDWSGYT
TRBV11-3	TRBJ1-1	NA	ASSSTGDPLSEAF
TRBV19	TRBJ1-4	NA	ASRGQPATNEKLF
TRBV6-4	TRBJ2-1	NA	ASSPGTSNEQF
TRBV7-8	TRBJ2-7	NA	ASSPSGISYEQY
TRBV9	TRBJ2-7	NA	ASTPTGQPYEQY
TRBV9	TRBJ1-1	NA	ASSVVPSDTEAF
TRBV5-1	TRBJ2-2	NA	ASSLIAGGTTGELF
TRBV11-2	TRBJ2-3	NA	ASSLAGTDTQY
TRBV28	TRBJ1-2	NA	ASSLAQRGNGYT
TRBV5-5	TRBJ1-4	NA	ASSQDRAYEKLF
TRBV7-2	TRBJ1-5	NA	ASSLDGGGGAQH
TRBV4-1	TRBJ2-5	NA	ASRRLAGLETQY
TRBV29-1	TRBJ1-5	NA	SVAGTVDSNQPQH
TRBV5-4	TRBJ2-3	NA	ASSLFLAGGPDTQY
TRBV10-3	TRBJ2-7	once	AISERPSWTGAYEQY
TRBV4-2	TRBJ2-1	NA	ASRARSEGIRHEQF
TRBV30	TRBJ1-1	NA	AWGQATEAF
TRBV14	TRBJ1-6	NA	ASSAQGTNSPLH
TRBV4-2	TRBJ2-7	NA	ASSFPGEREYEQY
TRBV7-9	TRBJ2-7	few	FFFKQKAAYEQY
TRBV7-2	TRBJ2-2	NA	ASSSRGGGYTGELF
TRBV6-5	TRBJ2-5	NA	ASRQTSGKTQY
TRBV18	TRBJ2-1	NA	ASSPAGTYNEQF
TRBV4-2	TRBJ2-7	NA	ASSQQLAGVIGYEQY
TRBV28	TRBJ1-1	few	ASRVGGQGLNTEAF
TRBV7-3	TRBJ2-3	NA	ASSLTPHTDTQY
TRBV10-3	TRBJ1-6	NA	AIRDDSTHNSPLH
TRBV27	TRBJ1-1	NA	ASSLIGQLNTEAF
TRBV30	TRBJ1-1	NA	AWSSLSEAF
TRBV4-3	TRBJ2-3	NA	ASSQDGRLAGTDTQY
TRBV5-1	TRBJ1-1	few	ASSLPGQGTEAF
TRBV18	TRBJ2-7	NA	ASSQSGTSGGEYEQY
TRBV4-2	TRBJ2-7	NA	ASSQISGRAKNEQY
TRBV5-1	TRBJ2-7	NA	ASSMDSPYEQY
TRBV7-2	TRBJ2-7	few	ASSLEGLAGQSVQY
TRBV7-6	TRBJ2-2	NA	ASRGLAGRNGELF
TRBV10-3	TRBJ1-1	few	AISGTSTQVNTEAF
TRBV7-2	TRBJ2-2	NA	ASSLALAGGSGELF
TRBV11-2	TRBJ2-7	NA	ASSLGRALSYEQY